Listed below are T cell receptor beta chains from one sample, sequenced in a study of cytomegalovirus exposure and HLA in healthy donors. Assay used: immunoSEQ multiplex PCR; TCRdb lists only in-frame clones, some missing. The sample records 100,000 to 150,000 clones, about 85% being singletons. Sample: PBMCs. Every receptor here comes from a boy aged 10-17 years in good health and CMV-seronegative. The CDR3 runs from the conserved cysteine through the conserved F or W. The D gene is left open where the match is weak. For some rows the clone size is stated as once, few or many, or as a class when expanded; others skip it.

TRBJ2-1 . TRBV6-6 TRBD2 CASRLREGYNEQFF TGTGCCAGCAGACTACGGGAGGGTTACAATGAGCAGTTCTTC
TRBJ2-5 . TRBV5-6 . CASSLREETQYF TGTGCCAGCAGCTTAAGAGAAGAGACCCAGTACTTC
TRBJ1-1 . TRBV5-1 TRBD1 CASSLAGTANTEAFF TGCGCCAGCAGCTTGGCGGGGACAGCCAACACTGAAGCTTTCTTT
TRBJ2-7 . TRBV7-2 TRBD2 CASSLVPLAGDLQYF TGTGCCAGCAGCTTAGTGCCACTAGCGGGAGATTTACAGTACTTC
TRBJ2-7 . TRBV7-2 TRBD1 CASSSRTGAGEQYF TGTGCCAGCAGTTCAAGGACAGGGGCCGGCGAGCAGTACTTC
TRBJ1-4 . TRBV19 TRBD1 CASSIRQGPNEKLFF TGTGCCAGTAGTATAAGACAGGGGCCTAATGAAAAACTGTTTTTT
TRBJ2-3 . TRBV6-1 . CASSEGPITDTQYF TGTGCCAGCAGTGAAGGGCCAATCACAGATACGCAGTATTTT
TRBJ2-3 . TRBV1 . CTSSQDRSGSQGTDTQYF TGCACCAGCAGCCAAGATCGTAGCGGGAGTCAAGGCACAGATACGCAGTATTTT
TRBJ2-7 . TRBV6-5 TRBD2 CASSRLADPPRKQYF TGTGCCAGCAGTCGACTAGCGGATCCCCCCCGCAAGCAGTACTTC
TRBJ2-7 once TRBV30 TRBD2 CAWSVGLAGYEQYF TGTGCCTGGAGTGTAGGACTAGCGGGGTACGAGCAGTACTTC
TRBJ2-7 few TRBV5-6 . CASSLGQSYEQYF TGTGCCAGCAGCTTGGGGCAGTCCTACGAGCAGTACTTC
TRBJ2-3 . TRBV5-1 TRBD2 CASSSGSRRTDTQYF TGCGCCAGCAGCAGCGGGAGTAGGCGCACAGATACGCAGTATTTT
TRBJ2-2 . TRBV27 . CASSLEGVQGIGELFF TGTGCCAGCAGTTTAGAGGGAGTGCAGGGGATCGGGGAGCTGTTTTTT
TRBJ1-1 . TRBV7-9 . CASSLVTGPNTEAFF TGTGCCAGCAGCTTAGTCACAGGACCGAACACTGAAGCTTTCTTT
TRBJ1-2 few TRBV5-6 . CASSLRQVHLNYGYTF TGTGCCAGCAGCTTACGACAGGTCCACCTTAACTATGGCTACACCTTC
TRBJ2-1 . TRBV9 TRBD2 CASSVGTSGDNEQFF TGTGCCAGCAGCGTAGGGACTAGCGGCGACAATGAGCAGTTCTTC
TRBJ1-4 . TRBV7-9 TRBD1 CASSLGDRPEKLFF TGTGCCAGCAGCTTAGGGGACAGGCCTGAAAAACTGTTTTTT
TRBJ2-7 . TRBV7-2 . CASSLGGIEQYF TGTGCCAGCAGCTTAGGAGGGATCGAGCAGTACTTC
TRBJ2-1 . TRBV14 . CASSSQGRGSYNEQFF TGTGCCAGCAGCTCTCAGGGGAGGGGGTCCTACAATGAGCAGTTCTTC
TRBJ2-3 . TRBV7-7 TRBD2 CASSESGNAGTQYF TGTGCTAGCAGCGAAAGCGGGAATGCCGGTACGCAGTATTTT
TRBJ2-7 . TRBV2 . CASSTRRGGVSSYEQYF TGTGCCAGCAGTACACGCAGGGGAGGGGTCAGCTCCTACGAGCAGTACTTC
TRBJ2-6 . TRBV2 TRBD1 CAGKPGQGTSGANVLTF TGTGCCGGTAAACCGGGACAGGGAACTTCTGGGGCCAACGTCCTGACTTTC
TRBJ2-7 . TRBV16 TRBD2 CASSQSSLAGDGQYF TGTGCCAGCAGCCAATCATCCCTAGCGGGAGATGGGCAGTACTTC
TRBJ1-2 . TRBV15 . CATSREFVDGYTF TGTGCCACCAGCAGAGAGTTTGTCGATGGCTACACCTTC
TRBJ1-1 . TRBV4-1 . CASSQDGRAEAFF TGCGCCAGCAGCCAAGATGGGAGGGCTGAAGCTTTCTTT
TRBJ2-5 . TRBV2 TRBD1 CASSAGTGPGQETQYF TGTGCCAGCAGTGCGGGGACAGGGCCTGGGCAAGAGACCCAGTACTTC
TRBJ2-7 many TRBV6-6 . CASSYSEGTYEQYF TGTGCCAGCAGTTACTCGGAGGGTACCTACGAGCAGTACTTC
TRBJ1-1 . TRBV7-9 . CANFPEDNTEAFF TGTGCCAACTTCCCGGAGGATAACACTGAAGCTTTCTTT
TRBJ2-1 once TRBV27 TRBD1 CASSLSRVPGQGVRGQFF TGTGCCAGCAGTTTATCGCGAGTGCCGGGACAGGGGGTTCGGGGGCAGTTCTTC
TRBJ1-2 . TRBV25-1 . CASSLDSHYGYTF TGTGCCAGCAGTCTAGACAGTCACTATGGCTACACCTTC
TRBJ2-1 . TRBV19 TRBD1 CASRGFGTASDEQFF TGTGCCAGTAGGGGATTTGGGACAGCGAGCGATGAGCAGTTCTTC